This T cell receptor beta chain was observed in a study of neoadjuvant anti-PD-1 for oral cavity cancer. Looking at the study overall: Nivolumab at 3 mg/kg was mostly given biweekly, three to four doses, pre-surgery. Points from the study as a whole: Post-treatment tumors with larger preexisting clones showed more shrinkage. Only a few patients per response group were TCR-analyzed; validation needed.

This CDR3 has 15 residues. Trimming at V came to 7 bases and at J to 14 bases, leaving 15 bases not matched to a gene. The germline gives CDR1 SEHNR, CDR2 FQNEAQ (reference sequence). Survey sequencing of tumors mostly used roughly 4.8 ug DNA, two replicates. Assay: immunoSEQ multiplex PCR; the TCRdb copy retains only in-frame clones and omits some. Of roughly 12,000 clones in the sample, 55% to 70% were seen once. About this clone: Its antigen remains unknown.

This receptor was obtained from a person aged 35-79 years with oral cavity squamous cell carcinoma. The donor label of this sample is uncertain. The starting material was tumor tissue, obtained before nivolumab (anti-PD-1) treatment. This chain connects TRBV7-9 to TRBJ2-1, with 12 positions matching TRBD2. In DNA form, the CDR3 reads TGTGCCAGCACCTTGGGACTAGCGGGCGCGGGGGGGGAGTTCTTC. Residues: CASTLGLAGAGGEFF.